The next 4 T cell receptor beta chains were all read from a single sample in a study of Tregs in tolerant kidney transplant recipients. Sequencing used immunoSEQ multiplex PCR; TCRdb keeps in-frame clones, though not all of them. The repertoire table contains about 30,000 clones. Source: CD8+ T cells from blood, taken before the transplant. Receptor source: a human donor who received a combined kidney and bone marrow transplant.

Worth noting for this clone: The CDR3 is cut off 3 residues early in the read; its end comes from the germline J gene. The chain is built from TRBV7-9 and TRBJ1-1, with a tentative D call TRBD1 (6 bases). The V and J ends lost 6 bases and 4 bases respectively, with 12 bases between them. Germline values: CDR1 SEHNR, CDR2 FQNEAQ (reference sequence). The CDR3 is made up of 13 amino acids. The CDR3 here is CASSLTGPTEAFF. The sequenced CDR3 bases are TGTGCCAGCAGTCTAACAGGGCCCACTGAA.

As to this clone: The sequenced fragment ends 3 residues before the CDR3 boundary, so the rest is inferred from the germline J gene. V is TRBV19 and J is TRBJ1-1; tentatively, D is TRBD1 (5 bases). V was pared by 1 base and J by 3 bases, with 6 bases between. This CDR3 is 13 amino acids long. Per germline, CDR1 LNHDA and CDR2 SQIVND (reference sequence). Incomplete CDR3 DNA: TGTGCCAGTAGTATAGGACAGTACACTGAA. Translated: CASSIGQYTE. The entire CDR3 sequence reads CASSIGQYTEAFF.

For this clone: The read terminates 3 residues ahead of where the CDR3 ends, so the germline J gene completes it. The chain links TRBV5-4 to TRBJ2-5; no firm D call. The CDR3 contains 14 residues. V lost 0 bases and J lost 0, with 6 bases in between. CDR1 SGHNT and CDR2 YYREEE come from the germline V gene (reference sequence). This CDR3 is CASSLGANQETQYF. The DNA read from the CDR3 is TGTGCCAGCAGCTTGGGTGCTAACCAAGAGACC.

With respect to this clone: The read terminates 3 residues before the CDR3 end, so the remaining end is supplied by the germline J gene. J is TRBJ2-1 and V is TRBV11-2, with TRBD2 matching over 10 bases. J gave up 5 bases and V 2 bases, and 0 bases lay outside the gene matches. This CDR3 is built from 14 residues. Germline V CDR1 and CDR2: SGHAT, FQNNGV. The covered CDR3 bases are TGTGCCAGCAGCTTACTAGCGGGGGACAATGAG. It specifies CASSLLAGDNE. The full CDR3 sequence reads CASSLLAGDNEQFF.